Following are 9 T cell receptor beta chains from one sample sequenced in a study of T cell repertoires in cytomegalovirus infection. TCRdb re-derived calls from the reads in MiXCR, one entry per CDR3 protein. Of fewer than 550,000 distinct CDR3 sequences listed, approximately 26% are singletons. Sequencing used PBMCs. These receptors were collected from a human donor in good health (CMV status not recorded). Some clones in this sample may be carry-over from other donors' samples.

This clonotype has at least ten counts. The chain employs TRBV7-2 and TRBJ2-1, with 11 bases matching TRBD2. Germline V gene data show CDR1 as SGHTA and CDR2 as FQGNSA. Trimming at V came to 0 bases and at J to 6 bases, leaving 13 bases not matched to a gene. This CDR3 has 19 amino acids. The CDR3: CASSLAKAVSGRVLNEQFF. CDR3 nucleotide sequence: TGTGCCAGCAGCTTAGCGAAGGCCGTTAGCGGGAGGGTCCTCAATGAGCAGTTCTTC.

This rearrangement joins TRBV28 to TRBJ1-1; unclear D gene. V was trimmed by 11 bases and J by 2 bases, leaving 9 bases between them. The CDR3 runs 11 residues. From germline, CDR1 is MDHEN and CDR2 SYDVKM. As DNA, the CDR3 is TGTGCCTTGACGAGTAACACTGAAGCTTTCTTT. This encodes CALTSNTEAFF.

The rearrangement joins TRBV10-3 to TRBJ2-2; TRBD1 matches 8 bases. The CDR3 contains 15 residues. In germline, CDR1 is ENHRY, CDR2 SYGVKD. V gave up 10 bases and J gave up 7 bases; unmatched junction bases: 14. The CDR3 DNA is TGTGCCACCAGGGAAGGACAGGGTTCTGGCGGGGAGCTGTTTTTT. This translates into CATREGQGSGGELFF.

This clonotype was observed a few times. Here the CDR3 DNA reads TGTGCCAGCAGCCCGGACAGAAACCTCTATGGCTACACCTTC. It specifies CASSPDRNLYGYTF. J is TRBJ1-2 and V is TRBV5-6; D possibly corresponds to TRBD1 (6 bases). Germline V CDR1 and CDR2: SGHDT, YYEEEE. The CDR3 is 14 residues long. The V end was cut by 4 bases, the J end by 4 bases, with 14 bases between. Using reference TRBV5-6 and TRBJ1-2 for the parts outside the CDR3, the full variable domain is DAGVTQSPTHLIKTRGQQVTLRCSPKSGHDTVSWYQQALGQGPQFIFQYYEEEERQRGNFPDRFSGHQFPNYSSELNVNALLLGDSALYLCASSPDRNLYGYTFGSGTRLTVV.

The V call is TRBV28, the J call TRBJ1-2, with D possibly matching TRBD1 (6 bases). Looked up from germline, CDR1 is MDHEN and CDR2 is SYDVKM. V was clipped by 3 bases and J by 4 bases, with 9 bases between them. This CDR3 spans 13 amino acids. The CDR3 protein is CASSLGTSYGYTF. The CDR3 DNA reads TGTGCCAGCAGTTTGGGGACAAGCTATGGCTACACCTTC.

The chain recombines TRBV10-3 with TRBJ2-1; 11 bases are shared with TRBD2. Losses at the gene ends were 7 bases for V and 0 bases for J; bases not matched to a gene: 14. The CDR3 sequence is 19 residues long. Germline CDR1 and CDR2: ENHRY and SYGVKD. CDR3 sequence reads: CAINRDRSSGRHSYNEQFF. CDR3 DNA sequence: TGTGCCATCAACCGGGACCGATCTAGCGGGAGGCACTCCTACAATGAGCAGTTCTTC.

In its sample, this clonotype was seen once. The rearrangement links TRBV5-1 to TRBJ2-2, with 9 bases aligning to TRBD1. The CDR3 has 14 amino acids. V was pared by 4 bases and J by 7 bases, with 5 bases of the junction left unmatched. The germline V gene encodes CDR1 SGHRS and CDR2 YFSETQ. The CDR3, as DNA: TGCGCCAGCAGCGCCCTGACAGGGGGCGGGGAGCTGTTTTTT. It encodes CASSALTGGGELFF.

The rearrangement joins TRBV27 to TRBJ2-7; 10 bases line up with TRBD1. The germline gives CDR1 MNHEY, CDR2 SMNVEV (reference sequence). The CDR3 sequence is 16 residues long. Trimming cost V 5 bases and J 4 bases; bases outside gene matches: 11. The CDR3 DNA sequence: TGTGCCAGCAGTCCCGGTGCGGGACAGGGGATTTACGAGCAGTACTTC. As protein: CASSPGAGQGIYEQYF.

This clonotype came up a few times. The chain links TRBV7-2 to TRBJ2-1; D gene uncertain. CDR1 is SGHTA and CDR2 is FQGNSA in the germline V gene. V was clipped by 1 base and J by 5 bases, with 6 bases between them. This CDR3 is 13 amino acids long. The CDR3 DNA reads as TGTGCCAGCAGCTTAGGCTACAACAATGAGCAGTTCTTC. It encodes CASSLGYNNEQFF.